This entry lists 9 T cell receptor beta chains sequenced from one sample in a study of vaccination and CD4 T cells after COVID-19 (dated 2022 in TCRdb). Library preparation used PCR. Sequencing instrument: Illumina iSeq 100. DNA from cultured CD4+ T cells was subjected to TCR sequencing with the Oncomine TCR Beta short-read assay at the Johns Hopkins FTIC core. Using fastp trimming at Q25 and MiXCR clonotype assembly, TCRdb reanalyzed the public sequencing data and kept in-frame beta chains. CDR3 protein sequences are deduplicated, and each keeps its most common genes and DNA. This sample is represented by almost 15,000 distinct CDR3 sequences; roughly 53% of them were singletons. Of the sample, 3.5% to 5% is held by the ten largest clones. Taken with the paper, the label for treatment or condition translates to: approximately 11-day PBMC culture with coronavirus spike peptide pools or control peptides (ViraFEST assay).

The antigens for these receptors are not known. Specimen: CD4+ T cells from blood, cultured in vitro, collected before SARS-CoV-2 vaccination. The receptor set was obtained from a human donor who had recovered from COVID-19.

The genes are TRBV6-1 and TRBJ1-6; TRBD1 aligns across 7 bases. This CDR3 has 14 amino acids. Germline V gene data show CDR1 as MNHNS and CDR2 as SASEGT. Trimming at V came to 6 bases and at J to 7 bases, leaving 6 bases not matched to a gene. The CDR3 spells CASSENRGNSPLHF. The CDR3 DNA reads TGTGCCAGCAGCGAGAACAGGGGAAATTCACCCCTCCACTTT.

This chain links TRBV18 with TRBJ1-1; D not certain. V was trimmed by 2 bases and J by 0 bases, leaving 13 bases between them. From germline, CDR1 is KGHSH and CDR2 LQKENI. The CDR3 consists of 16 residues. CDR3 nucleotide sequence: TGTGCCAGCTCACCATTGGAGTCCACCATGAACACTGAAGCTTTCTTT. Translation gives CASSPLESTMNTEAFF. Together with reference TRBV18 and TRBJ1-1, the CDR3 gives the full variable domain: NAGVMQNPRHLVRRRGQEARLRCSPMKGHSHVYWYRQLPEEGLKFMVYLQKENIIDESGMPKERFSAEFPKEGPSILRIQQVVRGDSAAYFCASSPLESTMNTEAFFGQGTRLTVV.

The CDR3 region is CASSFAGQAYEQYF. The CDR3 coding sequence is TGTGCCAGCAGCTTCGCCGGGCAGGCCTACGAGCAGTACTTC. The chain couples TRBV11-2 to TRBJ2-7; D gene unclear. The V end was cut by 3 bases, the J end by 2 bases, with 11 bases between. Per germline, CDR1 SGHAT and CDR2 FQNNGV. The CDR3 totals 14 residues.

The rearrangement joins TRBV6-1 to TRBJ1-3, with 7 bases lining up with TRBD1. Trimming removed 4 bases from V and 4 bases from J; junction bases left unmatched: 7. The germline V gene has CDR1 MNHNS and CDR2 SASEGT. This CDR3 is 15 amino acids long. CDR3: CASSARQGLGNTIYF. CDR3 nucleotide sequence: TGTGCCAGCAGTGCCAGACAGGGACTCGGAAACACCATATATTTT.

V is TRBV7-6 and J is TRBJ2-2; no clear D. V dropped 8 bases and J dropped 1 base, with 20 bases sitting between them. The CDR3 contains 17 residues. CDR1 and CDR2 from the germline V gene are SGHVS and FNYEAQ. The CDR3 DNA reads TGTGCCAGCTCCAAAGGCGTCAGCCATATGAACACCGGGGAGCTGTTTTTT. Residues: CASSKGVSHMNTGELFF.

The V and J genes are TRBV27 and TRBJ1-2; D unclear. Looked up from germline, CDR1 is MNHEY and CDR2 is SMNVEV (reference sequence). V was clipped by 5 bases and J by 0 bases, with 10 bases between them. The CDR3 runs to 14 residues. CDR3 sequence (DNA): TGTGCCAGCAGTACTAGAGCAGCTAACTATGGCTACACCTTC. It codes for CASSTRAANYGYTF.

The chain recombines TRBV27 with TRBJ1-6; D possibly corresponds to TRBD1 (5 bases). The CDR3 spans 17 residues. V lost 5 bases and J 7 bases, leaving 21 bases between the germline ends. Germline V CDR1 and CDR2: MNHEY, SMNVEV (reference sequence). CDR3 region: CASSIQVRALGNSPLHF. CDR3 DNA sequence: TGTGCCAGCAGTATACAAGTCAGGGCGCTGGGGAATTCACCCCTCCACTTT.

The V and J genes are TRBV7-2 and TRBJ1-3, with 9 positions matching TRBD1. There are 16 residues in the CDR3. Germline V gene lookup returns CDR1 SGHTA and CDR2 FQGNSA. The trim removed 1 base at V and 1 base at J, leaving 2 bases unmatched. CDR3 DNA sequence: TGTGCCAGCAGCTTAGAACAGGGGGCGTCTGGAAACACCATATATTTT. Translated: CASSLEQGASGNTIYF.

The chain joins TRBV10-3 to TRBJ1-1; possibly TRBD1 for D (5 bases). This CDR3 is 15 amino acids long. The V end lost 0 bases, the J end lost 5 bases, and 13 bases lay between the germline ends. The V gene's germline CDR1 is ENHRY and CDR2 SYGVKD. Here the CDR3 reads CAISESQTRGTEAFF. CDR3 in DNA: TGTGCCATCAGTGAGTCCCAGACAAGGGGTACTGAAGCTTTCTTT.